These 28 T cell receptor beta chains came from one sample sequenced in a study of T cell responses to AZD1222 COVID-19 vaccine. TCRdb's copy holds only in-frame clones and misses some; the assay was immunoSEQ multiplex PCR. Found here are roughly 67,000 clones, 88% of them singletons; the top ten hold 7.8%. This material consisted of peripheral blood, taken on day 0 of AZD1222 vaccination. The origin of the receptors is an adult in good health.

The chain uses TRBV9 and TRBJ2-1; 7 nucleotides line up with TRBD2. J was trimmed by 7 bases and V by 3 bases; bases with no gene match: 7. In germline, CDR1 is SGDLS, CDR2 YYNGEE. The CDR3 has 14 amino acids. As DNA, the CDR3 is TGTGCCAGCAGCGGGACTAGGGGCAGGAATGAGCAGTTCTTC. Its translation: CASSGTRGRNEQFF.

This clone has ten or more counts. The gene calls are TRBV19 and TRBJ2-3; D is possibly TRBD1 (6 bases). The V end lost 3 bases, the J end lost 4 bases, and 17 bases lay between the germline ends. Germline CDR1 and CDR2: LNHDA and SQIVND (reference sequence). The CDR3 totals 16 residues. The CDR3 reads CASSMGQLGPADTQYF. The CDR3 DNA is TGTGCCAGTAGTATGGGACAACTTGGACCCGCAGATACGCAGTATTTT. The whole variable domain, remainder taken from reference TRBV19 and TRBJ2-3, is DGGITQSPKYLFRKEGQNVTLSCEQNLNHDAMYWYRQDPGQGLRLIYYSQIVNDFQKGDIAEGYSVSREKKESFPLTVTSAQKNPTAFYLCASSMGQLGPADTQYFGPGTRLTVL.

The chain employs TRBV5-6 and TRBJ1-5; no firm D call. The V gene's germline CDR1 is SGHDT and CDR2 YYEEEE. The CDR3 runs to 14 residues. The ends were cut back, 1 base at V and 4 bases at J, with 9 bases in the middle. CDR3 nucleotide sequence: TGTGCCAGCAGCTTGTCAGGTCCTAATCAGCCCCAGCATTTT. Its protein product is CASSLSGPNQPQHF.

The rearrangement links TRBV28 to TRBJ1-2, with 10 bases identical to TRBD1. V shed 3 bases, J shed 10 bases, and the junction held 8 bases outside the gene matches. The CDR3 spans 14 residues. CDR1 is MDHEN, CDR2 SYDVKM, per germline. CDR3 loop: CASSFPGQGNNYTF. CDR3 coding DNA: TGTGCCAGCAGTTTTCCGGGACAGGGGAATAACTACACCTTC.

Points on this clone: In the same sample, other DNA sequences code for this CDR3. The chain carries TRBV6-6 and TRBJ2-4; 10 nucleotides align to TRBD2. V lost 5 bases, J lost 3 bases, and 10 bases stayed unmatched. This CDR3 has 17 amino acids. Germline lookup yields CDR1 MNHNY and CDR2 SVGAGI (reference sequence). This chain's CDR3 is CASSRVTSGIGKNIQYF. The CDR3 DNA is TGTGCCAGCAGTCGAGTCACTAGCGGGATTGGCAAAAACATTCAGTACTTC.

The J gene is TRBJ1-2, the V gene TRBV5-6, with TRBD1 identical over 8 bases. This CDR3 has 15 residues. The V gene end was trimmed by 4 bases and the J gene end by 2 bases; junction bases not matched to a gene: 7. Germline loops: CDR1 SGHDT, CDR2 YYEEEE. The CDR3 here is CASSPSTGANYGYTF. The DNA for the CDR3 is TGTGCCAGCAGCCCATCGACAGGGGCGAACTATGGCTACACCTTC.

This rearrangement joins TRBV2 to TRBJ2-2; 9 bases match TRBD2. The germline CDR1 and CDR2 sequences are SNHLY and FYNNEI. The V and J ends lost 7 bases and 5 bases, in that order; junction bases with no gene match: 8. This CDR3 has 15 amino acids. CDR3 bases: TGTGCCAGCAAATGGTGGCGGGAGGGTACCGGGGAGCTGTTTTTT. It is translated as CASKWWREGTGELFF.

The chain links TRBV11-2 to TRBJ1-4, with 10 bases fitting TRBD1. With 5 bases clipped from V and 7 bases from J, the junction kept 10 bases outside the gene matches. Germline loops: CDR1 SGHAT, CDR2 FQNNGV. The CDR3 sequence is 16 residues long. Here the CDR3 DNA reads TGTGCCAGCAGCCAGAGACAGGGGGCATTGTCTGAAAAACTGTTTTTT. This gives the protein CASSQRQGALSEKLFF.

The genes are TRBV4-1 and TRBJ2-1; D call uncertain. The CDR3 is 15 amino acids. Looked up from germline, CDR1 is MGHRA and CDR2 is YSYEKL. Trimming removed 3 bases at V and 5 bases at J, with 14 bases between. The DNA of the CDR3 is TGCGCCAGCAGCCACGGCAGGATAAGAAACAATGAGCAGTTCTTC. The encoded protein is CASSHGRIRNNEQFF.

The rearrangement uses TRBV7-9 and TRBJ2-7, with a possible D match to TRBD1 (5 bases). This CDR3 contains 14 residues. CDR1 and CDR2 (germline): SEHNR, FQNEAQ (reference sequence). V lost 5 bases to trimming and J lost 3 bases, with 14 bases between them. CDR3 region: CASSPPTAFYEQYF. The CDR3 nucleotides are TGTGCCAGCAGCCCCCCGACAGCGTTCTACGAGCAGTACTTC.

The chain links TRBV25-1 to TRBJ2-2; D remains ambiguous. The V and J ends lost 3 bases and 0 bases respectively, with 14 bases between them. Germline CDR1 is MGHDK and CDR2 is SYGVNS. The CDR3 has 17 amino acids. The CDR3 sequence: CASSDDNSATNTGELFF. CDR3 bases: TGTGCCAGCAGTGACGATAACAGCGCTACGAACACCGGGGAGCTGTTTTTT.

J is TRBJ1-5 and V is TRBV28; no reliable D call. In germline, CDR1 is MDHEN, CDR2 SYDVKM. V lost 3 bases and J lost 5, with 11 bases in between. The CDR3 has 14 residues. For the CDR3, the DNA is TGTGCCAGCAGTTTTGTGACGAGGGATCAGCCCCAGCATTTT. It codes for CASSFVTRDQPQHF.

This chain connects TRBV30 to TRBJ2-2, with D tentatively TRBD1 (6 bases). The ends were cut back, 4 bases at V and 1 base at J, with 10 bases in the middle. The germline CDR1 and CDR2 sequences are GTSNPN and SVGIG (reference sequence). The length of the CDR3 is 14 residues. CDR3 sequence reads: CAWTGTMNTGELFF. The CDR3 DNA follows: TGTGCCTGGACCGGGACAATGAACACCGGGGAGCTGTTTTTT.

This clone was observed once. The CDR3 DNA follows: TGTGCCAGTAAGGGGAGACAGCCGAACACTGAAGCTTTCTTT. Translation gives CASKGRQPNTEAFF. The genes are TRBV19 and TRBJ1-1, with a weak D call TRBD1 (5 bases). The CDR3 runs to 14 residues. Germline V lookup: CDR1 LNHDA, CDR2 SQIVND (reference sequence). The V gene lost 7 bases and the J gene lost 1 base, with 13 bases spanning the gap.

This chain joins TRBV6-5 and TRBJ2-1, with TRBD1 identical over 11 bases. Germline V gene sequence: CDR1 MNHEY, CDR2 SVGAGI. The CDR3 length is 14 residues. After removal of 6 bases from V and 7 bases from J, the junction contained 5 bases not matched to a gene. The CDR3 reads CASSQDRGQNEQFF. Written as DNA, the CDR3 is TGTGCCAGCAGCCAGGACAGGGGGCAGAATGAGCAGTTCTTC.

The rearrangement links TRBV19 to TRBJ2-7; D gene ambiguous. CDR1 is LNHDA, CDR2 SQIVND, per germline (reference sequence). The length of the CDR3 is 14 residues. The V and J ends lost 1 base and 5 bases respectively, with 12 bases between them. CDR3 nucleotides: TGTGCCAGTAGTATAGCACATGAGTTCAACGAGCAGTACTTC. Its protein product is CASSIAHEFNEQYF.

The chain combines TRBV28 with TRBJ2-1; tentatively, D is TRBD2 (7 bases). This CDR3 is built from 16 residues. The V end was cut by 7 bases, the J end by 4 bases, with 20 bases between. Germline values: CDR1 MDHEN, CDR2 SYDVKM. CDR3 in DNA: TGTGCCAGCACCGATGGGGGCGGGAGTGGGTACAATGAGCAGTTCTTC. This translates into CASTDGGGSGYNEQFF.

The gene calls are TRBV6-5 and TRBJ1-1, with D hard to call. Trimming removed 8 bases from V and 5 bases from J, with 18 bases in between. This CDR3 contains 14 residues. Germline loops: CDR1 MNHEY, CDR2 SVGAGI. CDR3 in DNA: TGTGCCAGCCAAGTGGACGGGGTCAGGACTGAAGCTTTCTTT. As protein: CASQVDGVRTEAFF.

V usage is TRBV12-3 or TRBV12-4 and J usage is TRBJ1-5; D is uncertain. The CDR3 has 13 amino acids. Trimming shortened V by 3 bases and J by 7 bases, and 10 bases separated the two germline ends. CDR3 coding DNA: TGTGCCAGCAGTTTCCTGGGGAACCAGCCCCAGCATTTT. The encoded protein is CASSFLGNQPQHF.

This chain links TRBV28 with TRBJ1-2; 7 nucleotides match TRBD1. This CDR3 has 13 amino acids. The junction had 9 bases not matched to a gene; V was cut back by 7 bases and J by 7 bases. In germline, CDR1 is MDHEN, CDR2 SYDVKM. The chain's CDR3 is CASTSRGQFGYTF. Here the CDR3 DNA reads TGTGCCAGCACCTCAAGGGGACAGTTTGGCTACACCTTC.

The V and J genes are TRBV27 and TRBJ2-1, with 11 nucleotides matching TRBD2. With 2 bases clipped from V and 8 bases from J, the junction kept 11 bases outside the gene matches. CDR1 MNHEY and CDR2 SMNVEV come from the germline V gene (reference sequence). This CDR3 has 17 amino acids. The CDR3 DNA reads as TGTGCCAGCAGTTTAGGTTGGCTAGCGGGAGGTTTAGATGAGCAGTTCTTC. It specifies CASSLGWLAGGLDEQFF.

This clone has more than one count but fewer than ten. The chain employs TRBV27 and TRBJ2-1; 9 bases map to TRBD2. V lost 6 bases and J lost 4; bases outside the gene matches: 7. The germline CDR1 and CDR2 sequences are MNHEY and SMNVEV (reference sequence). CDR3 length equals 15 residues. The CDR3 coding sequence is TGTGCCAGCAGCGCACGGAGCGGGAGGTACAATGAGCAGTTCTTC. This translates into CASSARSGRYNEQFF.

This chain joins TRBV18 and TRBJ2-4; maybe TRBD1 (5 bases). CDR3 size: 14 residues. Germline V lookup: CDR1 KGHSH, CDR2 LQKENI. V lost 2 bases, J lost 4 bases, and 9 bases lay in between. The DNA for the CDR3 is TGTGCCAGCTCACCAATGGACAAAAAAAACATTCAGTACTTC. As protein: CASSPMDKKNIQYF.

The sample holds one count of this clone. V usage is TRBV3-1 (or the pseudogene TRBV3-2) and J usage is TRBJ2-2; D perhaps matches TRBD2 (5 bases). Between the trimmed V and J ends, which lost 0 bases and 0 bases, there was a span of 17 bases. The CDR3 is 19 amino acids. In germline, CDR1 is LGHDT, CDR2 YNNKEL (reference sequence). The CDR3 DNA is TGTGCCAGCAGCCAAGATCCATGGAGCGGACGACCGAACACCGGGGAGCTGTTTTTT. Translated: CASSQDPWSGRPNTGELFF.

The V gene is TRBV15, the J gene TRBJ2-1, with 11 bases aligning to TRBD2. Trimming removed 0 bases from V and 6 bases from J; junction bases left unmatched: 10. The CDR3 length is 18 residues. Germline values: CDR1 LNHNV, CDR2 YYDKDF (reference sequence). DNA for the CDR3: TGTGCCACCAGCAGAGATCCGAATAGCGGGAGGGCCGGCAATGAGCAGTTCTTC. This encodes CATSRDPNSGRAGNEQFF.

The CDR3 nucleotides are TGTGCCACCAGCAGAGATAAGGCTAGCGGCCCCACAGATACGCAGTATTTT. Protein: CATSRDKASGPTDTQYF. The chain combines TRBV15 with TRBJ2-3, with TRBD2 matching 7 bases. Germline trimming cut 0 bases from V and 2 bases from J; bases unmatched to any gene: 8. Germline-derived CDR1 and CDR2 are LNHNV and YYDKDF (reference sequence). The length of the CDR3 is 17 residues.

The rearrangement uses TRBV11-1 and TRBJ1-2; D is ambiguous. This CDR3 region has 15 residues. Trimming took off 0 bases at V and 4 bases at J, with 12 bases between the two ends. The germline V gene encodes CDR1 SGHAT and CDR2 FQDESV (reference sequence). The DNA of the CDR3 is TGTGCCAGCAGCTTAGCTGCCTCGGGAGGCTATGGCTACACCTTC. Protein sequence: CASSLAASGGYGYTF.

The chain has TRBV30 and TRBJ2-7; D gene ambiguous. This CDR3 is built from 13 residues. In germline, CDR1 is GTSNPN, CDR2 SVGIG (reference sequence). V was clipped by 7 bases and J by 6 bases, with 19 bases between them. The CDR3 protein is CASEDAGSGEQYF. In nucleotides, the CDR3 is TGTGCCTCCGAGGACGCCGGGTCGGGCGAGCAGTACTTC.